This TCR beta chain was sequenced during a study of blood T cell repertoires in COVID-19. Study as a whole: Donors in the United States, Italy and Spain gave samples during acute or convalescent COVID-19. The analysed material was cDNA or gDNA that came from T cells, B-cell-depleted T cells, or PBMCs.

As handled by the study authors: Estimation of nucleated cell counts relied on the amplification of reference gene primers. The repertoire was sequenced with immunoSEQ multiplex PCR; TCRdb's copy has only in-frame clones and lacks some. For V, J and clone size, that table is used; D and trimming come from the DNA. The sample carries approximately 210,000 clones, around 82% recorded once. The CDR3 sequence is 14 residues long. CDR1 is SGHRS and CDR2 is YFSETQ in the germline V gene. Trimming cost V 0 bases and J 5 bases, with 8 bases left between them. The sequence was collected from a woman in her 50s with acute or convalescent COVID-19. V and J are TRBV5-1 and TRBJ1-4, with D hard to call. Sequences were obtained from peripheral blood. The CDR3 sequence: CASSLEPVNEKLFF. CDR3 DNA sequence: TGCGCCAGCAGCTTGGAGCCGGTGAATGAAAAACTGTTTTTT.